These 5 T cell receptor beta chains share one sample of origin, sequenced in a study of early T cells in non-severe SARS-CoV-2 infection (TCRdb year 2021). Libraries came from 5' RACE. For sequencing, a NextSeq 500 was employed. Using fastp at Q25 and MiXCR, TCRdb reprocessed the public reads and kept productive beta chains. For every CDR3 protein sequence, its rows merge into one entry that carries the most common genes and DNA. This sample has 80,000 to 95,000 distinct CDR3 sequences in its table, and 13% to 15% of those were observed once. The ten largest clones take up roughly 9.7% of the sample. Material for sequencing was whole blood. These receptors all stem from an adult who was a healthcare worker with PCR-confirmed SARS-CoV-2 infection or an uninfected control (not recorded which).

The chain joins TRBV12-3 or TRBV12-4 to TRBJ2-1; D is undetermined. V lost 7 bases and J 3 bases, leaving 13 bases between the germline ends. The CDR3 sequence is 14 residues long. The CDR3 DNA is TGTGCCAGCACTATCGCCCGCAACTACAATGAGCAGTTCTTC. Translated: CASTIARNYNEQFF.

The CDR3 DNA reads as TGCAGCGTTGAAACGATCACAGATACGCAGTATTTT. This sequence encodes CSVETITDTQYF. The chain is built from TRBV29-1 and TRBJ2-3; D gene unclear. V lost 2 bases and J lost 2, with 5 bases in between. The CDR3 loop spans 12 amino acids. Germline V gives CDR1 SQVTM, CDR2 ANQGSEA.

V usage is TRBV20-1 and J usage is TRBJ2-3, with 8 positions matching TRBD2. J lost 1 base, V lost 3 bases, and 6 bases had no gene match. In germline, CDR1 is DFQATT, CDR2 SNEGSKA (reference sequence). This CDR3 spans 15 amino acids. In DNA form, the CDR3 reads TGCAGTGCTAGTCCCAAAGCGGGAGGCACAGATACGCAGTATTTT. This encodes CSASPKAGGTDTQYF.

The CDR3 region has the DNA TGCAGCGTCCGGGACGGCGATTCACCCCTCCACTTT. Its translation is CSVRDGDSPLHF. The rearrangement uses TRBV29-1 and TRBJ1-6; D might be TRBD1 (5 bases). CDR3 length equals 12 residues. Trimming pared 6 bases from V and 8 bases from J, leaving 11 bases between. The V gene's germline CDR1 is SQVTM and CDR2 ANQGSEA.

The chain employs TRBV7-9 and TRBJ2-3; D unclear. This CDR3 spans 15 amino acids. Germline V gene lookup returns CDR1 SEHNR and CDR2 FQNEAQ (reference sequence). Trimming shortened V by 1 base and J by 4 bases, and 12 bases separated the two germline ends. DNA of the CDR3: TGTGCCAGCAGCTTAGGAACTGCCGCCTCAGATACGCAGTATTTT. Amino acids: CASSLGTAASDTQYF.